Below, 15 T cell receptor beta chains from the same sample are listed, as sequenced in a study of regulatory T cells in long-lasting Graves disease (dated by TCRdb to the early 2020s). The method behind the library was multiplex PCR. The listed sequencing device is Illumina HiSeq 4000. iRepertoire HTBI primers and Arm-PCR amplification of CDR3 regions were used to construct TCR beta libraries. Using fastp at Q25 and MiXCR, TCRdb reprocessed the public reads and kept productive beta chains. One record per CDR3 amino acid sequence lists the most common genes and DNA. Here the sample has a few hundred thousand distinct CDR3 sequences; about 16% occur a single time. Under 30% of the sample comes from the top ten. The time point label, read with the paper, signifies: newly diagnosed GD, antithyroid drugs for less than 3 months. RNA was extracted from PBMCs in TRIzol for both TCR sequencing and RNA sequencing.

These records were also assigned to another study, of T cells in Graves' hyperthyroidism and ophthalmopathy.

The specimen comprised peripheral blood mononuclear cells (PBMCs), sampled at new diagnosis, from a patient treated with antithyroid drugs. The source of these receptors is a woman aged 18 to 35 with Graves disease. Donor details come from another sample of the same person, matched by shared clones.

This clonotype was recorded many times. The V call is TRBV7-9, the J call TRBJ2-1; no reliable D call. Between the trimmed V and J ends, which lost 0 bases and 0 bases, there was a span of 6 bases. Germline loops: CDR1 SEHNR, CDR2 FQNEAQ (reference sequence). The CDR3 totals 15 residues. In DNA, the CDR3 is TGTGCCAGCAGCTTAGCTTCCAACTCCTACAATGAGCAGTTCTTC. Protein sequence: CASSLASNSYNEQFF.

Comment on this clonotype: A far larger clone is off by one base, so a read error is likely. V usage is TRBV7-3 and J usage is TRBJ2-2, with D unresolved. CDR1 and CDR2 (germline): SGHTA, FQGTGA. The CDR3 sequence is 12 residues long. The CDR3 DNA reads as TGTGCCGGCAGCTTGGGGACCGGGGAGCTGTTTTTT. This encodes CAGSLGTGELFF.

In this sample, this clonotype turned up many times. The rearrangement uses TRBV7-6 and TRBJ2-2, with D unresolved. V shed 3 bases and J shed 8 bases, with 13 bases lying between them. Germline CDR1 is SGHVS and CDR2 is FNYEAQ. This CDR3 spans 14 amino acids. Here the CDR3 DNA reads TGTGCCAGCAGCTTTGATCGAAATGCTGGGGAGCTGTTTTTT. It specifies CASSFDRNAGELFF.

This clonotype was seen at least ten times. The J gene is TRBJ2-3, the V gene TRBV7-2; tentatively, D is TRBD1 (5 bases). From germline, CDR1 is SGHTA and CDR2 FQGNSA. The V and J ends lost 8 bases and 6 bases respectively, with 18 bases between them. This CDR3 region has 14 residues. CDR3 sequence: CASLQGPGWDTQYF. The DNA of the CDR3 is TGTGCCAGCCTCCAGGGCCCCGGATGGGATACGCAGTATTTT.

The chain recombines TRBV28 with TRBJ1-1; tentative D call: TRBD1 (5 bases). The CDR3 is 14 residues long. The germline gives CDR1 MDHEN, CDR2 SYDVKM. V was cut by 7 bases and J by 4 bases, with 16 bases left in between. CDR3 protein: CASTEGSRGTEAFF. In DNA form, the CDR3 reads TGTGCCAGCACAGAGGGGTCTAGGGGCACTGAAGCTTTCTTT.

This clonotype was seen ten or more times. The chain is built from TRBV7-9 and TRBJ2-1; D unresolved. Trimming took 2 bases from V and 5 from J, leaving 7 bases between them. CDR3 size: 13 residues. Germline V gene data show CDR1 as SEHNR and CDR2 as FQNEAQ (reference sequence). Written as DNA, the CDR3 is TGTGCCAGCAGCTTACGGGCAGACAATGAGCAGTTCTTC. This gives the protein CASSLRADNEQFF.

In its sample, this clonotype was seen a few times. The V gene is TRBV10-2, the J gene TRBJ1-6; possible D gene TRBD1, 5 bases. Germline values: CDR1 WSHSY, CDR2 SAAADI. The CDR3 extends over 15 amino acids. The ends were cut back, 3 bases at V and 9 bases at J, with 15 bases in the middle. The CDR3 sequence: CASSDQGGLRSPLHF. In nucleotides, the CDR3 is TGCGCCAGCAGTGATCAGGGCGGCCTTCGTTCACCCCTCCACTTT.

This clonotype was picked up many times. The chain combines TRBV6-5 with TRBJ2-1, with D tentatively TRBD1 (5 bases). The CDR3 loop spans 15 amino acids. The V end was cut by 0 bases, the J end by 4 bases, with 10 bases between. CDR1 is MNHEY and CDR2 is SVGAGI in the germline V gene. The CDR3 region has the DNA TGTGCCAGCAGTTACTCTAACCAGGGTTACAATGAGCAGTTCTTC. The encoded protein is CASSYSNQGYNEQFF.

This clonotype was found many times. The chain recombines TRBV20-1 with TRBJ1-1; 8 positions match TRBD1. V dropped 3 bases and J dropped 4; count of bases not matched to a gene: 1. This CDR3 spans 12 amino acids. CDR1 is DFQATT, CDR2 SNEGSKA, per germline (reference sequence). CDR3 residues: CSASDRGTEAFF. CDR3 nucleotide sequence: TGCAGTGCTAGCGACAGGGGCACTGAAGCTTTCTTT.

This clonotype has only a few counts. The V gene is TRBV9, the J gene TRBJ2-1; TRBD2 matches 9 bases. Trimming cost V 3 bases and J 12 bases; bases outside gene matches: 16. CDR1 is SGDLS and CDR2 is YYNGEE in the germline V gene. The CDR3 runs 16 residues. CDR3 protein: CASSALPGLASGPQFF. CDR3 bases: TGTGCCAGCAGCGCGCTACCGGGACTAGCCTCGGGTCCGCAGTTCTTC.

The rearrangement uses TRBV30 and TRBJ2-1; D gene ambiguous. The V gene lost 0 bases and the J gene lost 3 bases, with 9 bases spanning the gap. The CDR3 totals 14 residues. Germline V gene sequence: CDR1 GTSNPN, CDR2 SVGIG (reference sequence). In DNA form, the CDR3 reads TGTGCCTGGAGTGTACTACGTTACTACAATGAGCAGTTCTTC. This encodes CAWSVLRYYNEQFF.

The V and J genes are TRBV28 and TRBJ1-2; 7 bases fit TRBD1. Trimming removed 5 bases from V and 4 bases from J; junction bases left unmatched: 7. CDR3 length: 14 amino acids. CDR1 and CDR2 (germline): MDHEN, SYDVKM. The CDR3 region is CASSPGQTAYGYTF. In DNA form, the CDR3 reads TGTGCCAGCAGTCCGGGACAGACGGCCTATGGCTACACCTTC.

The chain couples TRBV5-1 to TRBJ1-6, with D uncertain. The CDR3 totals 14 residues. With 0 bases removed from V and 7 bases from J, the gap between germline ends came to 8 bases. Germline loops: CDR1 SGHRS, CDR2 YFSETQ. CDR3 residues: CASSLGERNSPLHF. The CDR3 DNA reads TGCGCCAGCAGCTTGGGGGAGCGCAATTCACCCCTCCACTTT.

This chain joins TRBV30 and TRBJ1-5; no clear D gene. The CDR3 consists of 13 residues. In germline, CDR1 is GTSNPN, CDR2 SVGIG (reference sequence). V was trimmed by 5 bases and J by 3 bases, leaving 11 bases between them. The CDR3 DNA reads as TGTGCCTGGTCAAGCGGATTCAATCAGCCCCAGCATTTT. It is translated as CAWSSGFNQPQHF.

This clonotype was seen repeatedly, ten times or more. The V call is TRBV5-4, the J call TRBJ2-1, with a tentative D call TRBD2 (6 bases). V dropped 0 bases and J dropped 6 bases, with 22 bases sitting between them. The CDR3 runs to 18 residues. Germline V gene sequence: CDR1 SGHNT, CDR2 YYREEE (reference sequence). The CDR3 sequence is CASSLGPAGSRVSNEQFF. The CDR3 DNA is TGTGCCAGCAGCTTGGGTCCGGCCGGGAGTCGAGTGTCCAATGAGCAGTTCTTC.